This TCR beta chain was sequenced for a study of shared clonotypes between healthy human individuals. The CDR3 has 15 amino acids. V lost 6 bases, J lost 5 bases, and 10 bases stayed unmatched. Per the germline V gene, CDR1 is MNHEY and CDR2 is SMNVEV (reference sequence). Healthy HIV-negative adults without recent acute infections or vaccinations served as donors. Method: immunoSEQ multiplex PCR; TCRdb's copy keeps in-frame clones and lacks some. The sample holds 2,500,000 or so clones, just over 90% seen once. This sequence joins TRBV27 and TRBJ2-1; 7 bases are shared with TRBD1. This sequence was found in a man younger than 30 in good health. What was sequenced was naive CD4+ T cells sorted from blood. As to subset: CD45RA+ positively selected. The CDR3 here is CASRAGTALHNEQFF. In DNA, the CDR3 is TGTGCCAGCAGGGCCGGGACAGCTCTACACAATGAGCAGTTCTTC.